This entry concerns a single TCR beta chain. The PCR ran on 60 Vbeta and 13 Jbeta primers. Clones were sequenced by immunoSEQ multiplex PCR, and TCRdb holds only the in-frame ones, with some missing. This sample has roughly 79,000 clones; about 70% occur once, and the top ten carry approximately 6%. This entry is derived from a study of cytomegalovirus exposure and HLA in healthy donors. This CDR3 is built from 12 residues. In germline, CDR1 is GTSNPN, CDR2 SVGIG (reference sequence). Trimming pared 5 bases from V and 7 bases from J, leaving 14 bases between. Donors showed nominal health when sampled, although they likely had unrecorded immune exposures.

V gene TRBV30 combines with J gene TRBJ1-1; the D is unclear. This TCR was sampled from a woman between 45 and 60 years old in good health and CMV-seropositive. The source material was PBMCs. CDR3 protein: CAWGGFGSEAFF. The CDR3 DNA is TGTGCCTGGGGAGGATTCGGAAGTGAAGCTTTCTTT.